The source of this T cell receptor (beta chain) is a study of T cell responses to AZD1222 COVID-19 vaccine. TCRdb's copy holds only in-frame clones and misses some; the assay was immunoSEQ multiplex PCR. The top ten clones hold approximately 5% of a sample with 90,000 to 150,000 clones, 88% of them seen once. Whole-study results and caveats: Seropositive at baseline were only a handful of AZD1222 recipients.

About this clone: Its matching antigen is unknown.

The CDR3 is 15 amino acids. The J segment lost 1 base and the V segment lost 3 bases, leaving 4 bases of the junction unmatched. CDR1 is DFQATT, CDR2 SNEGSKA, per germline (reference sequence). The rearrangement uses TRBV20-1 and TRBJ2-5, with 11 bases that match TRBD2. The source was peripheral blood, collected on day 0 of AZD1222 vaccination. This receptor was taken from an adult in good health. The CDR3 region is CSASPLAGGQETQYF. CDR3 bases: TGCAGTGCTAGTCCCCTAGCGGGGGGCCAAGAGACCCAGTACTTC.